The clone carrying this TCR beta chain has just one count. As yet, its antigen is unknown. The sample belongs to a study of shared clonotypes between healthy human individuals. The study, taken as a whole, reports: Blood was the only sampled material, and tissue repertoires likely differ.

TCRdb's table, derived via immunoSEQ multiplex PCR, lists solely in-frame clones and lacks some. The data hold about half a million clones, with approximately 84% observed a single time. This CDR3 contains 17 residues. The gene calls are TRBV21-1 and TRBJ2-2; the table's D call, TRBD1, has no DNA check behind it. TRBV21-1 is termed a pseudogene. Sequencing used PBMCs. The receptor was isolated from a woman between 35 and 50 years old in good health. Some clones in this sample may be carry-over from other donors' samples. The CDR3 coding sequence is TGTGCCAGCAGCAACGGGGTCGGGGACATCCGCGCCGGGGAGCTGTTTTTT. Amino acid sequence: CASSNGVGDIRAGELFF.